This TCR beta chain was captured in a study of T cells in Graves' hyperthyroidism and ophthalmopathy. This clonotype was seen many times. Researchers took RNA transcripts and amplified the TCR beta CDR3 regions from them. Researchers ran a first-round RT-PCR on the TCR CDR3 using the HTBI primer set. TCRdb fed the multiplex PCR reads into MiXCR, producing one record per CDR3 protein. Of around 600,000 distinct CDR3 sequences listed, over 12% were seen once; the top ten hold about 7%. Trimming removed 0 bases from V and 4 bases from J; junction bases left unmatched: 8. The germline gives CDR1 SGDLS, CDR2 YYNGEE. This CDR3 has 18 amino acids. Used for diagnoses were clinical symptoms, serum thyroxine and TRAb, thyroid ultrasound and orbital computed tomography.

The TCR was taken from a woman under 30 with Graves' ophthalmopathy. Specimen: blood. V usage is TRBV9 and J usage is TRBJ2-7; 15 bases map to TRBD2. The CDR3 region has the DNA TGTGCCAGCAGCGTAGAGGGACTAGCGGGAGGACCGCCTTACGAGCAGTACTTC. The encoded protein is CASSVEGLAGGPPYEQYF. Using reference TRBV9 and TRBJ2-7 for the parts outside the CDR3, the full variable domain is DSGVTQTPKHLITATGQRVTLRCSPRSGDLSVYWYQQSLDQGLQFLIQYYNGEERAKGNILERFSAQQFPDLHSELNLSSLELGDSALYFCASSVEGLAGGPPYEQYFGPGTRLTVT.